Shown below are 8 T cell receptor beta chains from a single sample sequenced in a study of blood T cells in healthy people across ages. The second PCR ran roughly 6 to 11 cycles with a sample-barcoded 5' primer and J-beta primers. TCRdb itself ran the 5' RACE reads through MiXCR, one entry per CDR3 protein. The table lists around 1,800,000 distinct CDR3 sequences, around 42% of them singletons. Sequences were obtained from blood. These receptor sequences come from a human donor in good health.

This clonotype was observed a few times. This chain connects TRBV18 to TRBJ2-5; D gene ambiguous. V was shortened by 2 bases and J by 11 bases, with 9 bases between the two germline ends. Germline values: CDR1 KGHSH, CDR2 LQKENI. This CDR3 has 11 amino acids. DNA of the CDR3: TGTGCCAGCTCACCATATCTGGAGCAGTACTTC. Protein: CASSPYLEQYF.

On this clonotype: One end of the junction does not line up with germline, which may come from a read error. The chain links TRBV7-9 to TRBJ2-7; D ambiguous. The V gene's germline CDR1 is SEHNR and CDR2 FQNEAQ (reference sequence). This CDR3 spans 12 amino acids. CDR3 region: CACSFKVNEQYF. In DNA form, the CDR3 reads TGTGCCTGCAGCTTCAAGGTTAACGAGCAGTACTTC.

V gene TRBV4-2 combines with J gene TRBJ2-5; no reliable D call. CDR1 and CDR2 (germline): LGHNA, YNFKEQ. This CDR3 is 15 amino acids long. Trimming pared 0 bases from V and 5 bases from J, leaving 13 bases between. CDR3 DNA: TGTGCCAGCAGCCAAGATTGGTACCGCAGCGAGACCCAGTACTTC. Amino acids: CASSQDWYRSETQYF.

The chain joins TRBV4-3 to TRBJ2-1, with D uncertain. CDR1 and CDR2 (germline): LGHNA, YSLEER. This CDR3 spans 15 amino acids. The V gene lost 1 base and the J gene lost 2 bases, with 9 bases spanning the gap. CDR3 DNA: TGCGCCAGCAGCCAAGGGCGTACTACCTACAATGAGCAGTTCTTC. It is translated as CASSQGRTTYNEQFF.

The chain uses TRBV6-5 and TRBJ1-5; D may be TRBD1 (5 bases). Germline CDR1 and CDR2: MNHEY and SVGAGI. The germline V and J ends were trimmed by 5 bases and 7 bases, with 18 bases remaining between them. The CDR3 contains 15 residues. CDR3 in DNA: TGTGCCAGCAGTCCCAGACCGGACGGGGCCCAGCCCCAGCATTTT. This codes for CASSPRPDGAQPQHF.

The chain uses TRBV12-3 or TRBV12-4 and TRBJ1-5; D is uncertain. The CDR3 extends over 11 amino acids. The ends were cut back, 8 bases at V and 9 bases at J, with 11 bases in the middle. The CDR3 spells CASSFTGPQHF. The CDR3 nucleotides read TGTGCCAGCTCCTTTACGGGGCCCCAGCATTTT.

Of note for this clonotype: At one end, the junction sequence differs from germline, possibly due to a read error. The rearrangement joins TRBV29-1 to TRBJ1-2; D is unclear. The CDR3 has 11 amino acids. CDR1 is SQVTM, CDR2 ANQGSEA, per germline. CDR3 DNA: TGCAGCGTTGTGCGACATGGTGGCCACACCTTC. It yields the protein CSVVRHGGHTF. Complete variable domain (other parts from reference TRBV29-1 and TRBJ1-2): SAVISQKPSRDICQRGTSLTIQCQVDSQVTMMFWYRQQPGQSLTLIATANQGSEATYESGFVIDKFPISRPNLTFSTLTVSNMSPEDSSIYLCSVVRHGGHTFGSGTRLTVV.

This clonotype came up a few times. The V call is TRBV7-9, the J call TRBJ1-2; D possibly corresponds to TRBD1 (6 bases). Germline CDR1 is SEHNR and CDR2 is FQNEAQ (reference sequence). CDR3 length: 13 amino acids. V was trimmed by 7 bases and J by 7 bases, leaving 16 bases between them. For the CDR3, the DNA is TGTGCCAGCAATGAAGGGGGTCTAAGTGGCTACACCTTC. It specifies CASNEGGLSGYTF.